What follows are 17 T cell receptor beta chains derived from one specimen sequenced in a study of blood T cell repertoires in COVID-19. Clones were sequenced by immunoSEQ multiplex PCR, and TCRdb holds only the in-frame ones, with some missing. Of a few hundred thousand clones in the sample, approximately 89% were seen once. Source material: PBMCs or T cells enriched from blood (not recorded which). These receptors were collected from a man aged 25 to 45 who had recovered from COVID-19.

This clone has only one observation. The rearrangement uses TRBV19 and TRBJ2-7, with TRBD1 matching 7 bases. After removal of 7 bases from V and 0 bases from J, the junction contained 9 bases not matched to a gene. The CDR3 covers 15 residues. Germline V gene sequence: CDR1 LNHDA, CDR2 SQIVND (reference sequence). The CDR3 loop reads CASKVAGTVSYEQYF. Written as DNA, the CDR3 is TGTGCCAGTAAGGTGGCTGGGACAGTCTCCTACGAGCAGTACTTC.

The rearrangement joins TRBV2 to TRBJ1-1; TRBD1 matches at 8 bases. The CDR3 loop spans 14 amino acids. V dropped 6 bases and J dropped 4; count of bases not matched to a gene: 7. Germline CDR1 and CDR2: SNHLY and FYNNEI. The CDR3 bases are TGTGCCAGCAGGAAAGGACAGGGCTTCACTGAAGCTTTCTTT. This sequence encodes CASRKGQGFTEAFF.

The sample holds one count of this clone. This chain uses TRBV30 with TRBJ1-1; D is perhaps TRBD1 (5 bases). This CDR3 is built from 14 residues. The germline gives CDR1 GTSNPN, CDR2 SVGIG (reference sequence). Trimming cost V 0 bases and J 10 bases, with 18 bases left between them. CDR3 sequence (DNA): TGTGCCTGGAGTGTAAAGGGGATCGCAGTGGTAGCTTTCTTT. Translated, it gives CAWSVKGIAVVAFF.

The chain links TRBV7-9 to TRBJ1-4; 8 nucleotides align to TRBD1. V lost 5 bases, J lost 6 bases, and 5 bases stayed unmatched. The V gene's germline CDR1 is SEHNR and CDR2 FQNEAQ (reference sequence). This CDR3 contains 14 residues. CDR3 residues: CASSTPDRDEKLFF. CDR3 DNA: TGTGCCAGCAGCACCCCGGACAGGGATGAAAAACTGTTTTTT.

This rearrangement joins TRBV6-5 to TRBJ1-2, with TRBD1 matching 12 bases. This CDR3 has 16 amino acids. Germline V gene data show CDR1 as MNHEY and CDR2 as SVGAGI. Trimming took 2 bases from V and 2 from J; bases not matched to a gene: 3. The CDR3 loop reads CASSYGTGGQNYGYTF. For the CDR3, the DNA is TGTGCCAGCAGTTACGGGACAGGGGGCCAAAACTATGGCTACACCTTC.

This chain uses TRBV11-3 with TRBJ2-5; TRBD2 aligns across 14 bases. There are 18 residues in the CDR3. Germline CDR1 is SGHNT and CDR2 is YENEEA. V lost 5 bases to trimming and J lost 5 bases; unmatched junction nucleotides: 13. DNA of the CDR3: TGTGCCAGCAGCCCGGGACTAGCGGGGGACATAAGGAGGGAGACCCAGTACTTC. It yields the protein CASSPGLAGDIRRETQYF. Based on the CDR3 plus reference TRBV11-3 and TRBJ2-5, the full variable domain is EAGVVQSPRYKIIEKKQPVAFWCNPISGHNTLYWYLQNLGQGPELLIRYENEEAVDDSQLPKDRFSAERLKGVDSTLKIQPAELGDSAVYLCASSPGLAGDIRRETQYFGPGTRLLVL.

The CDR3 sequence is CASSYSDQPQHF. The CDR3 DNA sequence: TGTGCCAGCAGTTACTCCGATCAGCCCCAGCATTTT. The V and J genes are TRBV6-5 and TRBJ1-5; D gene unclear. The CDR3 sequence is 12 residues long. CDR1 MNHEY and CDR2 SVGAGI come from the germline V gene. The V end was cut by 0 bases, the J end by 5 bases, with 2 bases between.

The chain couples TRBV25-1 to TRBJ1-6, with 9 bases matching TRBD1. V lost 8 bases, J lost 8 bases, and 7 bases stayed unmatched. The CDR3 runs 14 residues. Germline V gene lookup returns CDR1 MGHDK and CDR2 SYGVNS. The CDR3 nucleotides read TGTGCCAGCCGGGAGGGACAGGGAGATTCACCCCTCCACTTT. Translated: CASREGQGDSPLHF.

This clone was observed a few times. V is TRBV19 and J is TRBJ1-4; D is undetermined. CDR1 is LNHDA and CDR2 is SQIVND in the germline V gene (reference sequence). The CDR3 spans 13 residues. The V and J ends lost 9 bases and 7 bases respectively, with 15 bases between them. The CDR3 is CASTGRFIEKLFF. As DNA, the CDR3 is TGTGCCAGCACCGGGAGGTTTATTGAAAAACTGTTTTTT.

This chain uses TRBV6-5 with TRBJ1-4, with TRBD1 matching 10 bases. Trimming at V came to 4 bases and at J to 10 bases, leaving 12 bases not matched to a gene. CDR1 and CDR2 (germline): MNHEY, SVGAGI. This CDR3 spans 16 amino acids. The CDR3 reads CASSSKSGTGVGKLFF. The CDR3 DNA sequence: TGTGCCAGCAGTTCAAAATCCGGGACAGGGGTTGGAAAACTGTTTTTT.

CDR3 DNA: TGTGCCAGCACCCTTTCAGGGTCTGGAGGCTACACCTTC. This sequence encodes CASTLSGSGGYTF. This chain uses TRBV11-2 with TRBJ1-2; D is possibly TRBD1 (5 bases). Trimming left V 7 bases short and J 8 bases short, with 17 bases between. The length of the CDR3 is 13 residues. Per germline, CDR1 SGHAT and CDR2 FQNNGV.

The DNA for the CDR3 is TGCGCCAGCAGCTCCTACGGGGGGGCCATCTACGAGCAGTACTTC. This sequence encodes CASSSYGGAIYEQYF. The chain has TRBV5-1 and TRBJ2-7; 8 positions agree with TRBD2. The CDR3 has 15 residues. J lost 3 bases, V lost 3 bases, and 8 bases had no gene match. Germline CDR1 is SGHRS and CDR2 is YFSETQ.

The CDR3 loop reads CASSLFGRGSDSPLHF. The CDR3 nucleotides read TGTGCCAGCAGCCTGTTTGGACGGGGAAGTGATTCACCCCTCCACTTT. The chain links TRBV7-9 to TRBJ1-6; D remains unclear. Deletions cut 5 bases from V and 8 bases from J, with 19 bases between. Looked up from germline, CDR1 is SEHNR and CDR2 is FQNEAQ (reference sequence). The CDR3 has 16 residues.

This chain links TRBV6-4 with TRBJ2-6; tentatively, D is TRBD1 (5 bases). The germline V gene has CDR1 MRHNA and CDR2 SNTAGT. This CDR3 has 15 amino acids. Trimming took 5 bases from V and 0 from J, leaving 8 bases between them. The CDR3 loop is CASSNRSSGANVLTF. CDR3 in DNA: TGTGCCAGCAGTAACAGGAGCTCTGGGGCCAACGTCCTGACTTTC.

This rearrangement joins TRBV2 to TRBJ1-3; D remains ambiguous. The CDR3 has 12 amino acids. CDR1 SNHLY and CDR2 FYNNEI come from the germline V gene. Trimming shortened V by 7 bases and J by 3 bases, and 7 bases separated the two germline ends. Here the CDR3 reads CASKLDGNTIYF. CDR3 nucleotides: TGTGCCAGCAAGTTAGATGGAAACACCATATATTTT. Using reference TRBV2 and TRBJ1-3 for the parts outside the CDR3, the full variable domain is EPEVTQTPSHQVTQMGQEVILRCVPISNHLYFYWYRQILGQKVEFLVSFYNNEISEKSEIFDDQFSVERPDGSNFTLKIRSTKLEDSAMYFCASKLDGNTIYFGEGSWLTVV.

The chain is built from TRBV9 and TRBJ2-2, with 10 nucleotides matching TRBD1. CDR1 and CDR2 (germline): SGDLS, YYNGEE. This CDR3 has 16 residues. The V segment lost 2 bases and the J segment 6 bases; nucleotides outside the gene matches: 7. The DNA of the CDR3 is TGTGCCAGCAGCGTTTCAGGACAGGGGGACTCCGGGGAGCTGTTTTTT. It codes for CASSVSGQGDSGELFF.

The CDR3 DNA reads as TGTGCCAGCACCTCGGGGAACTCTGGAAACACCATATATTTT. This codes for CASTSGNSGNTIYF. The V and J genes are TRBV6-6 and TRBJ1-3; no reliable D call. CDR1 and CDR2 (germline): MNHNY, SVGAGI (reference sequence). The CDR3 runs to 14 residues. Trimming cost V 7 bases and J 0 bases, with 10 bases left between them.